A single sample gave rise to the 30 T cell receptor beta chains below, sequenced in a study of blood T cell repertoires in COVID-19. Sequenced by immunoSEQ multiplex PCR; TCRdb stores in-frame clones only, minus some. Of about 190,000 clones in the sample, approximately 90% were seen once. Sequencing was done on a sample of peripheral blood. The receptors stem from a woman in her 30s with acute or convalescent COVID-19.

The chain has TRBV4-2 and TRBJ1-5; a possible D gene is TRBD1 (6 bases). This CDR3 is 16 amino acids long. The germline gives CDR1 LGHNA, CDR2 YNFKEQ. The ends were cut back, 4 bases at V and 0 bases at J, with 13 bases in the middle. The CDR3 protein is CASSLHRDDSNQPQHF. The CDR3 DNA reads TGTGCCAGCAGCCTACACAGGGATGATAGCAATCAGCCCCAGCATTTT.

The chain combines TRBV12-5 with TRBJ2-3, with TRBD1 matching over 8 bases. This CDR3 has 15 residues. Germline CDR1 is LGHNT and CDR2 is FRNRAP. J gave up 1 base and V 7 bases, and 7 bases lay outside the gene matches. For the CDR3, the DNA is TGTGCTAGTGTTTCCCAGACAGGGGGCACAGATACGCAGTATTTT. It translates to CASVSQTGGTDTQYF.

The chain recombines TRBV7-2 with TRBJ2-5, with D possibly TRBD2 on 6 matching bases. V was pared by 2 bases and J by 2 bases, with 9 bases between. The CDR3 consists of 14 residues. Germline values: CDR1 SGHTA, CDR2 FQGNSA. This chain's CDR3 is CASSLIAAQETQYF. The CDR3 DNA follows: TGTGCCAGCAGCTTAATAGCGGCACAAGAGACCCAGTACTTC.

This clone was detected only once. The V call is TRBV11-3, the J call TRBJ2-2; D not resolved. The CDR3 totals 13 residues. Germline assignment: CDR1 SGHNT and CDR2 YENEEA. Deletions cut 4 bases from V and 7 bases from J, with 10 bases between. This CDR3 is CASSSIEFGELFF. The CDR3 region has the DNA TGTGCCAGCAGCTCTATCGAGTTCGGGGAGCTGTTTTTT.

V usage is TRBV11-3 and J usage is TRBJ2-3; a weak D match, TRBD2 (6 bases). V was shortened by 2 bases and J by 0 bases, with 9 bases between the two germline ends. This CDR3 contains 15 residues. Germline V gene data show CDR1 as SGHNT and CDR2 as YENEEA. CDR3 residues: CASSLYGGSTDTQYF. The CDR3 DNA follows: TGTGCCAGCAGCTTATATGGGGGGAGCACAGATACGCAGTATTTT.

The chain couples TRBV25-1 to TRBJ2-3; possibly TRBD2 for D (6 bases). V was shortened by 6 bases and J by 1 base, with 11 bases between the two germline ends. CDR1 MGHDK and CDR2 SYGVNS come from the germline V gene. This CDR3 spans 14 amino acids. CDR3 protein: CASSDTGGTDTQYF. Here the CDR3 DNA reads TGTGCCAGCAGCGATACGGGGGGCACAGATACGCAGTATTTT.

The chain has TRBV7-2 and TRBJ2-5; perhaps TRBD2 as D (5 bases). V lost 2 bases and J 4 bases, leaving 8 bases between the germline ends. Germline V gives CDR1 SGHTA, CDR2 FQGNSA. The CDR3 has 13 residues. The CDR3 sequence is CASSLRTGETQYF. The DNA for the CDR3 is TGTGCCAGCAGCTTAAGGACTGGAGAGACCCAGTACTTC.

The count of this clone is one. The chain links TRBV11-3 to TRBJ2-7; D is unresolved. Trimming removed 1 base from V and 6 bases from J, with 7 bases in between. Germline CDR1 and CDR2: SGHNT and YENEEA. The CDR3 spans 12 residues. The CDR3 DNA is TGTGCCAGCAGCTTAGCTCCCTCCGAGCAGTACTTC. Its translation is CASSLAPSEQYF.

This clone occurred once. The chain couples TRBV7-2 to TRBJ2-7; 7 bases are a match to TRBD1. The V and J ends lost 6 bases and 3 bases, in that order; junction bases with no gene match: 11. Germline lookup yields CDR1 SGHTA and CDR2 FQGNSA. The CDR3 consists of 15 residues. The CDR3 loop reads CASRFTGTDFYEQYF. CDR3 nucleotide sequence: TGTGCCAGCAGGTTTACCGGGACAGATTTCTACGAGCAGTACTTC.

The CDR3 here is CATSREVSQSYEQYF. CDR3 in DNA: TGTGCCACCAGCAGAGAGGTGAGCCAATCCTACGAGCAGTACTTC. The chain links TRBV15 to TRBJ2-7; D gene ambiguous. The germline CDR1 and CDR2 sequences are LNHNV and YYDKDF (reference sequence). The CDR3 loop spans 15 amino acids. V gave up 0 bases and J gave up 1 base, with 10 bases separating them.

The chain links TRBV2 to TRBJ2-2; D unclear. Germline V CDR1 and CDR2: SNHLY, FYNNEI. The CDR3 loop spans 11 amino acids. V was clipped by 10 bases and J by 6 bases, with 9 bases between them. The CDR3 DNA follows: TGTGCCAATTCCAGGTCCGGGGAGCTGTTTTTT. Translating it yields CANSRSGELFF.

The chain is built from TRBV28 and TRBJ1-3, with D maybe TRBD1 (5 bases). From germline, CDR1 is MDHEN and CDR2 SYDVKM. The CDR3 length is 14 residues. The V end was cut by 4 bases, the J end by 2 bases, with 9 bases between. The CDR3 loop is CASSYPGAGNTIYF. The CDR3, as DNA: TGTGCCAGCAGTTATCCGGGGGCTGGAAACACCATATATTTT.

The DNA of the CDR3 is TGTGCCAGCAGCCGCGGACTAAACACAGATACGCAGTATTTT. Its protein is CASSRGLNTDTQYF. This chain connects TRBV7-9 to TRBJ2-3, with a weak D call TRBD2 (6 bases). The V gene lost 5 bases and the J gene lost 2 bases, with 11 bases spanning the gap. From germline, CDR1 is SEHNR and CDR2 FQNEAQ (reference sequence). The CDR3 extends over 14 amino acids.

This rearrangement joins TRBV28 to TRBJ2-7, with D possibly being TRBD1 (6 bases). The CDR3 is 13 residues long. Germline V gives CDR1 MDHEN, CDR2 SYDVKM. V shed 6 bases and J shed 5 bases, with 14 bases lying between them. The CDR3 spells CASSSTGPHEQYF. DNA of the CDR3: TGTGCCAGCAGCTCGACAGGTCCCCACGAGCAGTACTTC.

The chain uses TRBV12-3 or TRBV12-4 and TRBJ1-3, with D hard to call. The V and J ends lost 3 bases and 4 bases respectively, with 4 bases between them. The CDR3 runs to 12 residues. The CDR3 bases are TGTGCCAGCAGTTTTCGGGGAAACACCATATATTTT. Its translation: CASSFRGNTIYF.

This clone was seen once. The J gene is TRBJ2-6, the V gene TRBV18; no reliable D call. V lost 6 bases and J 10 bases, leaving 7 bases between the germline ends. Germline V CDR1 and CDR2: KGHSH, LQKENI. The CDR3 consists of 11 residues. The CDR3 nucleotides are TGTGCCAGCTCGCCCACAAACGTCCTGACTTTC. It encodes CASSPTNVLTF.

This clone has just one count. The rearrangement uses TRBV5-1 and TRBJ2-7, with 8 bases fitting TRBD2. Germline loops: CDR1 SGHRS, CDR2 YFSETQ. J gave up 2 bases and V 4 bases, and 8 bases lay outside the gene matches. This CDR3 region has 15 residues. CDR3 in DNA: TGCGCCAGCAGCCGCGGGGGGAGTGAGGCCTACGAGCAGTACTTC. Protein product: CASSRGGSEAYEQYF.

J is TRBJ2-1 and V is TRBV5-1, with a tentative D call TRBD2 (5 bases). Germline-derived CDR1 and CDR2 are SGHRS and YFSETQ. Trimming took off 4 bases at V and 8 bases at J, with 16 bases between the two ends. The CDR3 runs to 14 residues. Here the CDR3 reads CASSPQRAGDEQFF. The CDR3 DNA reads TGCGCCAGCAGCCCCCAGAGGGCCGGAGATGAGCAGTTCTTC.

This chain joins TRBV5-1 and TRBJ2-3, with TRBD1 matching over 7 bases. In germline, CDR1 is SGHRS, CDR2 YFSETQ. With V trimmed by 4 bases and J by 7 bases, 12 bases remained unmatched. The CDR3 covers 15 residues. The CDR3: CASSPPSGTENTQYF. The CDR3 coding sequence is TGCGCCAGCAGCCCCCCTTCCGGGACAGAGAATACGCAGTATTTT.

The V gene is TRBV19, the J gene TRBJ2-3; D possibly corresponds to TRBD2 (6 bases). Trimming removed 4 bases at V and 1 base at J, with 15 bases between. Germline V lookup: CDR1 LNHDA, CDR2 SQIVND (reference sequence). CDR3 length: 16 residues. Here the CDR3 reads CASSRGLTLGTDTQYF. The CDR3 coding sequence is TGTGCCAGTAGTAGGGGACTTACCCTAGGCACAGATACGCAGTATTTT.

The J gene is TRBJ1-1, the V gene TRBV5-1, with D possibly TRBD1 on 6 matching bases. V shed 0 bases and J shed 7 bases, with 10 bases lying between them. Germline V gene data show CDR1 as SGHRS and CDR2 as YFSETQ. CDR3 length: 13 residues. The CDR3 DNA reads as TGCGCCAGCAGCTTGGAGGGGGATGTTGAAGCTTTCTTT. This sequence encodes CASSLEGDVEAFF.

The CDR3: CASSYGRRGEQFF. CDR3 DNA: TGTGCCAGCAGTTACGGTCGCAGGGGTGAGCAGTTCTTC. The chain links TRBV6-5 to TRBJ2-1; weak D call: TRBD1 (6 bases). V lost 2 bases to trimming and J lost 9 bases, with 11 bases between them. The CDR3 totals 13 residues. From germline, CDR1 is MNHEY and CDR2 SVGAGI.

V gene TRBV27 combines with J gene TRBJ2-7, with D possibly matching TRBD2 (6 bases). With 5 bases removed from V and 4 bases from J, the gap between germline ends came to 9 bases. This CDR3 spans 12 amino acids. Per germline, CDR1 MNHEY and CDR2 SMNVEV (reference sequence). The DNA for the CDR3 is TGTGCCAGCAGTAGACGGGGGTACGAGCAGTACTTC. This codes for CASSRRGYEQYF.

CDR3: CASSFLAGGPREQFF. Here the CDR3 DNA reads TGTGCCAGCAGCTTCCTAGCGGGAGGGCCCCGTGAGCAGTTCTTC. The gene calls are TRBV11-2 and TRBJ2-1; 12 bases map to TRBD2. This CDR3 has 15 residues. Germline V CDR1 and CDR2: SGHAT, FQNNGV. Trimming removed 3 bases from V and 9 bases from J; junction bases left unmatched: 6.

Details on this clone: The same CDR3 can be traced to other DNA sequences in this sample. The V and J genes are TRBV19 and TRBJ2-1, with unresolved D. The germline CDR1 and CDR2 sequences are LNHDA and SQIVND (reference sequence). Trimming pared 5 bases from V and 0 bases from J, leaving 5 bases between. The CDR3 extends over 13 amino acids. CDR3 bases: TGTGCCAGTAGTGCTAGCTCCTACAATGAGCAGTTCTTC. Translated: CASSASSYNEQFF. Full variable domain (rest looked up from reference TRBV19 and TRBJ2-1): DGGITQSPKYLFRKEGQNVTLSCEQNLNHDAMYWYRQDPGQGLRLIYYSQIVNDFQKGDIAEGYSVSREKKESFPLTVTSAQKNPTAFYLCASSASSYNEQFFGPGTRLTVL.

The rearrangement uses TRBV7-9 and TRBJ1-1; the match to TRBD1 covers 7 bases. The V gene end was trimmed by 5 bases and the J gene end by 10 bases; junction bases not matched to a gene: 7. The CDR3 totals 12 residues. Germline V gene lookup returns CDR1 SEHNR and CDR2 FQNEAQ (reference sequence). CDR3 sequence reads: CASSPRQGAAFF. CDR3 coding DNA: TGTGCCAGCAGCCCAAGACAGGGTGCAGCTTTCTTT. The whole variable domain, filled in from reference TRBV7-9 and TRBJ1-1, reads DTGVSQNPRHKITKRGQNVTFRCDPISEHNRLYWYRQTLGQGPEFLTYFQNEAQLEKSRLLSDRFSAERPKGSFSTLEIQRTEQGDSAMYLCASSPRQGAAFFGQGTRLTVV.

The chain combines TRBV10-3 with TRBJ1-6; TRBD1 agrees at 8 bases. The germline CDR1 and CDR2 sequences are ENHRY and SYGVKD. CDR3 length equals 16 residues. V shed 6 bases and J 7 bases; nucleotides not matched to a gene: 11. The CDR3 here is CAISQSRDRKNSPLHF. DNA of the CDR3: TGTGCCATCAGCCAGAGCCGGGACAGGAAGAATTCACCCCTCCACTTT.

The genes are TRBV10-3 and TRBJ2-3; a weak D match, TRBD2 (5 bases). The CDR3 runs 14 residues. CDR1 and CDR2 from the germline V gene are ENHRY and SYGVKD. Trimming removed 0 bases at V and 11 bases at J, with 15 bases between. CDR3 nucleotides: TGTGCCATCAGTGAGTCGTCAGGTCTAGGGAGGCAGTATTTT. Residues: CAISESSGLGRQYF.

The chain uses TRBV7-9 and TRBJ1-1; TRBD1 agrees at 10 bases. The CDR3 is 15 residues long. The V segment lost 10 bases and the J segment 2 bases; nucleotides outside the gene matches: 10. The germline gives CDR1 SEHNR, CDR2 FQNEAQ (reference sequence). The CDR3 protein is CAILLGDRGNTEAFF. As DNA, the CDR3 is TGTGCCATTCTCCTAGGGGACAGGGGCAACACTGAAGCTTTCTTT.

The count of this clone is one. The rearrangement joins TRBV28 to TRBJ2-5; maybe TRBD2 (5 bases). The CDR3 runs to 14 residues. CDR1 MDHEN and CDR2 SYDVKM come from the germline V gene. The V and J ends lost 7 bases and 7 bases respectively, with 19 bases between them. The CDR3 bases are TGTGCCAGCAACTATCAACTCGGGATGGGGACCCAGTACTTC. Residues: CASNYQLGMGTQYF. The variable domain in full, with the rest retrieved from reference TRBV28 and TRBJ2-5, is DVKVTQSSRYLVKRTGEKVFLECVQDMDHENMFWYRQDPGLGLRLIYFSYDVKMKEKGDIPEGYSVSREKKERFSLILESASTNQTSMYLCASNYQLGMGTQYFGPGTRLLVL.